One T cell receptor beta chain is described in this entry. Its target is unknown. Clones were read by immunoSEQ multiplex PCR, and TCRdb kept only the in-frame ones, dropping some. The sample contains about 64,000 clones, about 72% of which appear only once. Per germline, CDR1 SGHAT and CDR2 FQNNGV. The V gene lost 5 bases and the J gene lost 4 bases, with 23 bases spanning the gap. This CDR3 has 17 residues. The data stem from a study of radiotherapy plus CTLA-4 blockade in lung cancer. Study findings and constraints: Best predicting response, reportedly, were early blood T cell clone dynamics, with interferon-beta.

The rearrangement uses TRBV11-2 and TRBJ1-2; possibly TRBD1 for D (6 bases). The sample in question was peripheral blood, obtained from a patient treated with radiotherapy plus ipilimumab. The origin of this receptor is a human donor with non-small cell lung cancer whose response to radiotherapy plus ipilimumab could not be evaluated. The CDR3 spells CASSRAETGNTPYGYTF. The CDR3, as DNA: TGTGCCAGCAGCCGAGCCGAGACAGGCAACACACCCTATGGCTACACCTTC. Complete variable domain (other parts from reference TRBV11-2 and TRBJ1-2): EAGVAQSPRYKIIEKRQSVAFWCNPISGHATLYWYQQILGQGPKLLIQFQNNGVVDDSQLPKDRFSAERLKGVDSTLKIQPAKLEDSAVYLCASSRAETGNTPYGYTFGSGTRLTVV.